These 14 T cell receptor beta chains share one sample of origin, sequenced in a study of cytomegalovirus exposure and HLA in healthy donors. This table comes from immunoSEQ multiplex PCR, and its TCRdb copy is limited to in-frame clones, with some not included. The table lists about 160,000 clones, about 90% of them singletons. The sequenced sample was PBMCs. These receptors were obtained from a woman aged 18-30 years in good health and CMV-seropositive.

The rearrangement joins TRBV9 to TRBJ2-3; D is unresolved. The germline V gene encodes CDR1 SGDLS and CDR2 YYNGEE. The V end was cut by 0 bases, the J end by 1 base, with 3 bases between. There are 13 residues in the CDR3. The CDR3 here is CASSVVGTDTQYF. CDR3 nucleotide sequence: TGTGCCAGCAGCGTAGTAGGCACAGATACGCAGTATTTT.

The genes are TRBV27 and TRBJ2-7; D gene ambiguous. The V gene lost 0 bases and the J gene lost 6 bases, with 9 bases spanning the gap. There are 13 residues in the CDR3. CDR1 is MNHEY, CDR2 SMNVEV, per germline (reference sequence). The CDR3 DNA sequence: TGTGCCAGCAGTTTATCGCCCAGCGTCGAGCAGTACTTC. Translated, it gives CASSLSPSVEQYF.

The rearrangement links TRBV5-1 to TRBJ2-3, with 10 bases aligning to TRBD2. The germline CDR1 and CDR2 sequences are SGHRS and YFSETQ. The CDR3 spans 18 residues. After removal of 1 base from V and 0 bases from J, the junction contained 8 bases not matched to a gene. The CDR3: CASSLKIAGGHSTDTQYF. The CDR3 DNA reads as TGCGCCAGCAGCTTGAAGATAGCGGGAGGCCATAGCACAGATACGCAGTATTTT. Using reference TRBV5-1 and TRBJ2-3 for the parts outside the CDR3, the full variable domain is KAGVTQTPRYLIKTRGQQVTLSCSPISGHRSVSWYQQTPGQGLQFLFEYFSETQRNKGNFPGRFSGRQFSNSRSEMNVSTLELGDSALYLCASSLKIAGGHSTDTQYFGPGTRLTVL.

J is TRBJ1-5 and V is TRBV2, with TRBD1 as a possible D gene (5 bases). V was clipped by 8 bases and J by 5 bases, with 16 bases between them. The germline V gene encodes CDR1 SNHLY and CDR2 FYNNEI. This CDR3 comprises 14 residues. In DNA form, the CDR3 reads TGTGCCAGCGAAGGACACGAAAGACATCAGCCCCAGCATTTT. As protein: CASEGHERHQPQHF.

This CDR3 reads CASSLVPGRAHEQYF. The CDR3 DNA is TGTGCCAGCAGCTTGGTGCCCGGGAGGGCCCACGAGCAGTACTTC. The chain joins TRBV5-4 to TRBJ2-7; 8 bases map to TRBD2. There are 15 residues in the CDR3. The germline gives CDR1 SGHNT, CDR2 YYREEE (reference sequence). After removal of 0 bases from V and 5 bases from J, the junction contained 7 bases not matched to a gene.

The chain combines TRBV7-9 with TRBJ1-1, with no clear D. Germline CDR1 is SEHNR and CDR2 is FQNEAQ (reference sequence). The germline V and J ends were trimmed by 2 bases and 2 bases, with 6 bases remaining between them. The CDR3 is made up of 13 amino acids. The CDR3 sequence is CASSLSLNTEAFF. As DNA, the CDR3 is TGTGCCAGCAGCTTATCCCTTAACACTGAAGCTTTCTTT.

The rearrangement uses TRBV2 and TRBJ1-2; 10 nucleotides agree with TRBD1. With V trimmed by 6 bases and J by 4 bases, 5 bases remained unmatched. CDR3 length equals 14 residues. Germline V gene data show CDR1 as SNHLY and CDR2 as FYNNEI. Written as DNA, the CDR3 is TGTGCCAGCAGCCTCCGGGACAGGGGCTATGGCTACACCTTC. The encoded protein is CASSLRDRGYGYTF.

This clone was counted a few times. The genes are TRBV19 and TRBJ2-2; 10 bases fit TRBD1. The CDR3 totals 15 residues. Looked up from germline, CDR1 is LNHDA and CDR2 is SQIVND (reference sequence). With 4 bases clipped from V and 4 bases from J, the junction kept 3 bases outside the gene matches. The CDR3 reads CASSRDRGTTGELFF. In DNA form, the CDR3 reads TGTGCCAGTAGTAGGGACAGGGGAACCACCGGGGAGCTGTTTTTT.

The chain recombines TRBV11-2 with TRBJ1-5, with D perhaps TRBD1 (5 bases). There are 13 residues in the CDR3. V dropped 0 bases and J dropped 7 bases, with 7 bases sitting between them. Germline loops: CDR1 SGHAT, CDR2 FQNNGV. Here the CDR3 reads CASSLDRGQPQHF. CDR3 coding DNA: TGTGCCAGCAGCTTAGATCGGGGGCAGCCCCAGCATTTT. Looking up the rest from reference TRBV11-2 and TRBJ1-5 gives the full variable domain: EAGVAQSPRYKIIEKRQSVAFWCNPISGHATLYWYQQILGQGPKLLIQFQNNGVVDDSQLPKDRFSAERLKGVDSTLKIQPAKLEDSAVYLCASSLDRGQPQHFGDGTRLSIL.

This clone was detected once. This chain uses TRBV4-3 with TRBJ2-2; D remains ambiguous. There are 15 residues in the CDR3. From germline, CDR1 is LGHNA and CDR2 YSLEER. V lost 4 bases and J lost 4, with 13 bases in between. The CDR3 bases are TGCGCCAGCAGCCCGTCGGGTTACGGCACCGGGGAGCTGTTTTTT. Amino acid sequence: CASSPSGYGTGELFF.

The rearrangement joins TRBV9 to TRBJ2-7; the match to TRBD2 covers 10 bases. Germline lookup yields CDR1 SGDLS and CDR2 YYNGEE. Unmatched junction bases numbered 0, after V lost 0 bases and J lost 3 bases. The length of the CDR3 is 14 residues. CDR3 sequence: CASSVASGSYEQYF. The DNA for the CDR3 is TGTGCCAGCAGCGTAGCTAGCGGGAGCTACGAGCAGTACTTC.

The V and J genes are TRBV29-1 and TRBJ1-2; 11 nucleotides agree with TRBD1. This CDR3 has 13 residues. The trim removed 3 bases at V and 6 bases at J, leaving 3 bases unmatched. From germline, CDR1 is SQVTM and CDR2 ANQGSEA. Written as DNA, the CDR3 is TGCAGCGTTGACAGGACAGGGGGCGATGGCTACACCTTC. It specifies CSVDRTGGDGYTF.

The V and J genes are TRBV29-1 and TRBJ2-3, with 11 bases that match TRBD2. Per the germline V gene, CDR1 is SQVTM and CDR2 is ANQGSEA. Trimming at V came to 7 bases and at J to 3 bases, leaving 6 bases not matched to a gene. This CDR3 spans 14 amino acids. The CDR3 region has the DNA TGCAGCGCGGCGACTAGCGGGATTACAGATACGCAGTATTTT. Protein: CSAATSGITDTQYF.

This clone was recorded once. CDR3 amino acids: CASSLPRANTEAFF. CDR3 sequence (DNA): TGCGCCAGCAGCTTGCCCAGGGCGAACACTGAAGCTTTCTTT. The rearrangement uses TRBV5-1 and TRBJ1-1; D might be TRBD1 (5 bases). This CDR3 contains 14 residues. Germline-derived CDR1 and CDR2 are SGHRS and YFSETQ. Trimming pared 1 base from V and 1 base from J, leaving 8 bases between. Together with reference TRBV5-1 and TRBJ1-1, the CDR3 gives the full variable domain: KAGVTQTPRYLIKTRGQQVTLSCSPISGHRSVSWYQQTPGQGLQFLFEYFSETQRNKGNFPGRFSGRQFSNSRSEMNVSTLELGDSALYLCASSLPRANTEAFFGQGTRLTVV.